This section outlines one TCR beta chain sequence together with its context. Its specificity is not known. This specimen comes from a study of T cell responses to AZD1222 COVID-19 vaccine. Germline loops: CDR1 KGHSH, CDR2 LQKENI. V trimming: 3 bases; J trimming: 4 bases; junction bases outside the gene matches: 2. The CDR3 sequence is 14 residues long. TCRdb keeps only in-frame clones here, not all; method: immunoSEQ multiplex PCR. The data show fewer than 110,000 clones, around 91% seen once. Study results and caveats: At study baseline, merely a handful of AZD1222 recipients were seropositive. The study found Spike-specific TCR breadth and depth rose after two AZD1222 doses. Repertoire samples came only from after the peak T cell response.

This specimen consisted of peripheral blood, obtained on day 0 of AZD1222 vaccination. The sequence came from an adult in good health. The gene calls are TRBV18 and TRBJ1-1; 10 nucleotides line up with TRBD1. The CDR3 nucleotides read TGTGCCAGCTCACCCGGGACAGGGGTCACTGAAGCTTTCTTT. It specifies CASSPGTGVTEAFF. The variable domain in full, with the rest retrieved from reference TRBV18 and TRBJ1-1, is NAGVMQNPRHLVRRRGQEARLRCSPMKGHSHVYWYRQLPEEGLKFMVYLQKENIIDESGMPKERFSAEFPKEGPSILRIQQVVRGDSAAYFCASSPGTGVTEAFFGQGTRLTVV.